These T cell receptor beta chains were read from a single sample in a study of blood T cell repertoires in COVID-19. Libraries were prepared by immunoSEQ multiplex PCR; TCRdb keeps only in-frame clonotypes and omits some of them. The sample includes fewer than 250,000 clones, roughly nine tenths of them seen just once. Sequencing input: peripheral blood. These receptors were taken from a man between 35 and 55 years old with acute or convalescent COVID-19. CDR3s include the opening cysteine and the closing phenylalanine or tryptophan. The D gene is left open where the match is weak. Part of the rows lack a size; the others show once, few, many or a class for expanded clones.

clone_size d_call j_call cdr3_length v_call cdr3_nt cdr3_aa
NA NA TRBJ2-1 14 TRBV7-2 TGTGCCAGCAGCTTAGGGACTTCCTACAATGAGCAGTTCTTC CASSLGTSYNEQFF
NA TRBD1 TRBJ2-7 14 TRBV7-6 TGTGCCAGCAGCCTCGGGACAGGGGGGTCCGAGCAGTACTTC CASSLGTGGSEQYF
once NA TRBJ1-5 13 TRBV20-1 TGCAGTGCTAGTCCCGACAGTAATCAGCCCCAGCATTTT CSASPDSNQPQHF
once NA TRBJ1-6 15 TRBV14 TGTGCCAGCAGCCAGGCACGTTCCTATAATTCACCCCTCCACTTT CASSQARSYNSPLHF
NA TRBD2 TRBJ2-1 14 TRBV30 TGTGCCTGGAGTAGCGGGGGTCCATACAATGAGCAGTTCTTC CAWSSGGPYNEQFF
NA NA TRBJ2-2 16 TRBV5-6 TGTGCCAGCAGCTTGGTGAGCGGAGCGAACACCGGGGAGCTGTTTTTT CASSLVSGANTGELFF
NA NA TRBJ1-6 16 TRBV6-4 TGTGCCAGCAGTGACTCTCCGAGCTCCTATAATTCACCCCTCCACTTT CASSDSPSSYNSPLHF
NA NA TRBJ1-3 17 TRBV19 TGTGCCAGTAGTATACCCCTGGTTCAGGGTGTTGGAAACACCATATATTTT CASSIPLVQGVGNTIYF
NA NA TRBJ2-5 12 TRBV24-1 TGTGCCACCAGTGATTTGCGGGGTACACAGTACTTC CATSDLRGTQYF
NA NA TRBJ1-3 16 TRBV2 TGTGCCAGCAGCGGTGGCTGGGGAGGGAGCGGAAACACCATATATTTT CASSGGWGGSGNTIYF
NA NA TRBJ1-3 12 TRBV7-2 TGTGCCAGCAGCCCTAGTGGTGACACCATATATTTT CASSPSGDTIYF
NA NA TRBJ2-5 14 TRBV19 TGTGCCAGTAGTATCAGTTGGAGAGCGGAGACCCAGTACTTC CASSISWRAETQYF
few TRBD1 TRBJ2-7 14 TRBV6-5 TGTGCCAGCAGTTACTTGGACAGGTTCTACGAGCAGTACTTC CASSYLDRFYEQYF